A selection of T cell receptor beta chains follows, all from one sample in a study of control samples from healthy donors and cancer patients. Profiled with immunoSEQ multiplex PCR; TCRdb holds only in-frame clones, not every one. Of 110,000 or so clones in the sample, 85% to 90% were seen once. The source material was blood. The receptor set was obtained from a woman in her forties or fifties in good health. CDR3s include the opening cysteine and the closing phenylalanine or tryptophan. A D gene is named only where the DNA matches it firmly. The size field is filled for only some rows; it gives once, few, many or a size class.

>-|TRBJ1-2|TRBV27|TRBD1
TGTGCCAGCAGTTTATCAGGGACAGGAGGGGATGGCTACACCTTC
CASSLSGTGGDGYTF
>-|TRBJ2-2|TRBV7-2|-
TGTGCCAGCAGCTCCCGGGTGACACGGAACACCGGGGAGCTGTTTTTT
CASSSRVTRNTGELFF
>few|TRBJ1-5|TRBV19|-
TGTGCCAGTACCCGATGGGGGTCGAACCAGCCCCAGCATTTT
CASTRWGSNQPQHF
>-|TRBJ2-3|TRBV5-8|-
TGTGCCAGCAGCCCCAGGGGGGGCACAGATACGCAGTATTTT
CASSPRGGTDTQYF
>-|TRBJ2-3|TRBV18|TRBD2
TGTGCCAGCTCACCCCCACTAGCGGGGACAGATACGCAGTATTTT
CASSPPLAGTDTQYF
>-|TRBJ2-1|TRBV3-1/TRBV3-2|-
TGTGCCAGCAGCCAAGATCGCGTGAGAACGGATCGAAATTACAATGAGCAGTTCTTC
CASSQDRVRTDRNYNEQFF
>-|TRBJ2-3|TRBV5-6|-
TGTGCCAGCAGCTTATACACAGATACGCAGTATTTT
CASSLYTDTQYF
>-|TRBJ1-2|TRBV13|-
TGTGCCAGCAGCTCCACGGGGGACTATGGCTACACCTTC
CASSSTGDYGYTF
>once|TRBJ1-1|TRBV7-9|-
TGTGCCAGCGTCCCGGGGGGGCACACTGAAGCTTTCTTT
CASVPGGHTEAFF
>-|TRBJ1-5|TRBV15|-
TGTGCCACCAGCAGAGATCCCGAAGCTCCAAGGCAGCCCCAGCATTTT
CATSRDPEAPRQPQHF
>-|TRBJ2-3|TRBV29-1|-
TGCAGCGTTGGGGGCCTAGGCGCAGATACGCAGTATTTT
CSVGGLGADTQYF
>-|TRBJ2-5|TRBV6-5|-
TGTGCCAGCACCAAACGGTGGGGGGGCAGGGAGACCCAGTACTTC
CASTKRWGGRETQYF
>-|TRBJ2-1|TRBV7-8|-
TGTGCCAGCAGGGAGGAGATGTGGGACTCCTACAATGAGCAGTTCTTC
CASREEMWDSYNEQFF
>-|TRBJ1-1|TRBV9|-
TGTGCCAGCAGCGTAGGTTCAGGGACTGAAGCTTTCTTT
CASSVGSGTEAFF
>-|TRBJ1-4|TRBV19|TRBD1
TGTGCCAGTAGTATCGGGGGACAGAAACTGTTTTTT
CASSIGGQKLFF
>-|TRBJ1-2|TRBV7-2|-
TGTGCCAGCAGCCCCCCATGGGGGGATCCCCCCTATGGCTACACCTTC
CASSPPWGDPPYGYTF
>-|TRBJ2-2|TRBV25-1|-
TGTGCCAGCAGTGAATTAAAGTGGCTGAACGGGGAGCTGTTTTTT
CASSELKWLNGELFF
>-|TRBJ2-7|TRBV30|-
TGTGCCTGGAGTTCGGGGTCTCGGCAGTACTTC
CAWSSGSRQYF
>-|TRBJ1-2|TRBV7-9|-
TGTGCCAGCAGCTTGGTCGGGAACAGCCCCGGCCCGGACTATGGCTACACCTTC
CASSLVGNSPGPDYGYTF
>-|TRBJ1-6|TRBV14|-
TGTGCCAGCAGCCAGGGTCTTAATTCACCCCTCCACTTT
CASSQGLNSPLHF
>-|TRBJ1-1|TRBV19|-
TGTGCCAGTAGAAGGGGGTTCACTGAAGCTTTCTTT
CASRRGFTEAFF
>-|TRBJ1-4|TRBV2|-
TGTGCCAGCCGGGACGGCGCATTTGCAACTAATGAAAAACTGTTTTTT
CASRDGAFATNEKLFF
>-|TRBJ2-3|TRBV7-3|TRBD2
TGTGCCAGCAGCATACTAGCGGGGGGCGATACGCAGTATTTT
CASSILAGGDTQYF
>-|TRBJ2-2|TRBV15|TRBD1
TGTGCCACCAGCACCCCCTGGACAGGGTTTAACACCGGGGAGCTGTTTTTT
CATSTPWTGFNTGELFF
>-|TRBJ1-4|TRBV7-9|-
TGTGCCAGCAGCTTAGAGGGCAGGGTTGATTTCACCGAAAAACTGTTTTTT
CASSLEGRVDFTEKLFF
>-|TRBJ1-1|TRBV7-3|-
TGTGCCAGCAGCGGCAGGGCGTTAGAAACTGAAGCTTTCTTT
CASSGRALETEAFF
>once|TRBJ2-3|TRBV3-1/TRBV3-2|TRBD2
TGTGCCAGCAGCCTTCCGGGGGGGCTAGCGGCGACAGATACGCAGTATTTT
CASSLPGGLAATDTQYF
>-|TRBJ1-5|TRBV6-5|TRBD1
TGTGCCGGAGGGGGCCAGCCCCAGCATTTT
CAGGGQPQHF
>few|TRBJ2-7|TRBV3-1/TRBV3-2|-
TGTGCCAGCAGCCAAGATCCCCTAGACAACGAGCAGTACTTC
CASSQDPLDNEQYF
>few|TRBJ2-3|TRBV11-2|TRBD2
TGTGCCAGCAGCCATGGACTAGCGGGAGGCACAGATACGCAGTATTTT
CASSHGLAGGTDTQYF
>-|TRBJ1-2|TRBV18|-
TGTGCCAGCTCACCCCCCGGGAGGTTAAATGGCTACACCTTC
CASSPPGRLNGYTF
>-|TRBJ2-3|TRBV9|TRBD2
TGTGCCAGCAGCGGAAGCGGGGGGGAGACAGATACGCAGTATTTT
CASSGSGGETDTQYF
>-|TRBJ1-1|TRBV3-1/TRBV3-2|-
TGTGCCAGCAGCCCCGTCAGGATGAACACTGAAGCTTTCTTT
CASSPVRMNTEAFF
>-|TRBJ2-3|TRBV9|TRBD2
TGTGCCAGCAGCAAACCCGGGACTAGCGATTTCGGCACAGATACGCAGTATTTT
CASSKPGTSDFGTDTQYF
>-|TRBJ1-1|TRBV28|-
TGTGCCGTCTCGGCAGACGGGGAGGGTCCTGAAGCTTTCTTT
CAVSADGEGPEAFF
>-|TRBJ1-2|TRBV18|-
TGTGCCAGCTCACCACTGGGGCATAACTATGGCTACACCTTC
CASSPLGHNYGYTF
>-|TRBJ2-1|TRBV19|-
TGTGCCACCGAGGACTTTCATTACAATGAGCAGTTCTTC
CATEDFHYNEQFF
>once|TRBJ1-3|TRBV5-1|-
TGCGCCAGCAGCCTGACAGGAACCAGCTCTGGAAACACCATATATTTT
CASSLTGTSSGNTIYF
>-|TRBJ2-5|TRBV5-3|-
TGTGCCAGAAAAAGACCCCGGGACTTGCAAGAGACCCAGTACTTC
CARKRPRDLQETQYF
>once|TRBJ2-3|TRBV19|TRBD2
TGTGCCAGTAGCCGTGGGGCTAGCGGGACTGATACGCAGTATTTT
CASSRGASGTDTQYF
>-|TRBJ2-3|TRBV28|-
TGTGCCAGCAACCAAGCCGGGCCCCAGCGGGCGCAGTATTTT
CASNQAGPQRAQYF
>-|TRBJ1-2|TRBV3-1/TRBV3-2|-
TGTGCCAGCAGCCAAGTTTTGGGCAGGGAGCGCGACTACACCTTC
CASSQVLGRERDYTF
>-|TRBJ1-2|TRBV18|-
TGTGCCAGCTCACCACCGATCCAGAACGATGGCTACACCTTC
CASSPPIQNDGYTF
>few|TRBJ1-5|TRBV2|-
TGTGCCAGCAGGGACGCCGGGACCCAGCATTTT
CASRDAGTQHF
>-|TRBJ1-2|TRBV4-1|-
TGCGCCAGCAGCCAAGATCCCAGGGTTAGAGGCTATGGCTACACCTTC
CASSQDPRVRGYGYTF
>-|TRBJ2-7|TRBV9|-
TGTGCCAGCAGCGACGGGACCGGGCTACAGCAGTACTTC
CASSDGTGLQQYF
>-|TRBJ2-3|TRBV5-1|TRBD2
TGCGCCAGCAGCTTGGCGGGGAGCGGGGGGGCCACAGATACGCAGTATTTT
CASSLAGSGGATDTQYF
>-|TRBJ1-5|TRBV30|TRBD1
TGTGCCTGGAGCACAGGACAGGAGATAAATCAGCCCCAGCATTTT
CAWSTGQEINQPQHF
>-|TRBJ2-5|TRBV21-1|-
TGTGCCAGTTCGTGGGCGCTAGCGCCTACAGAGACCCAGTACTTC
CASSWALAPTETQYF
>-|TRBJ1-1|TRBV5-6|-
TGTGCCAGCAGCTTTGGAGCAGGGCTCATGGGGGCTTTCTTT
CASSFGAGLMGAFF
>-|TRBJ2-5|TRBV7-2|TRBD2
TGTGCCAGCAGCCCCCTCGGGAGGGACGGCACCTTCGGGGAGACCCAGTACTTC
CASSPLGRDGTFGETQYF
>-|TRBJ1-1|TRBV19|-
TGTGCCAGTAGTATCGGGGGGCGACTGAACACTGAAGCTTTCTTT
CASSIGGRLNTEAFF
>-|TRBJ2-3|TRBV12-3/TRBV12-4|-
TGTGCCAGCAGTTCGGTCCGGGATACGCAGTATTTT
CASSSVRDTQYF
>-|TRBJ1-4|TRBV3-1/TRBV3-2|-
TGTGCCAGCAGCCAAGAGGCGGCAACTAATGAAAAACTGTTTTTT
CASSQEAATNEKLFF
>-|TRBJ2-6|TRBV27|-
TGTGCCAGCAGTTTTTGGGGCTCTGGGGCCAACGTCCTGACTTTC
CASSFWGSGANVLTF
>-|TRBJ2-3|TRBV11-2|-
TGTGCCAGCAGCTTTAGAGGGGGGGGAGCGGCGAACACAGATACGCAGTATTTT
CASSFRGGGAANTDTQYF
>-|TRBJ2-3|TRBV20-1|TRBD2
TGCAGTGCTAGTGTTAGCGGGAGTCGGACAGATACGCAGTATTTT
CSASVSGSRTDTQYF
>-|TRBJ2-7|TRBV10-3|-
TGTGCCATCAGCCCGCCCCCGGACACCCCCGTCGAGCAGTACTTC
CAISPPPDTPVEQYF
>-|TRBJ2-1|TRBV10-2|TRBD1
TGCGCCAGCACCAAGTGGGGGACAGGGGCTAGGAATGAGCAGTTCTTC
CASTKWGTGARNEQFF
>-|TRBJ1-2|TRBV12-3/TRBV12-4|-
TGTGCCAGCAGGGTACGGACGGGCTATGGCTACACCTTC
CASRVRTGYGYTF